The rows below give T cell receptor beta chains drawn from one sample of a study of early T cells in non-severe SARS-CoV-2 infection. TCRdb independently ran MiXCR on the 5' RACE reads; one entry per CDR3 protein. Among 70,000 to 90,000 distinct CDR3 sequences listed, about 10% were seen once. The sequencing used whole blood, collected at baseline. The receptors shown here come from an adult who was a healthcare worker with PCR-confirmed SARS-CoV-2 infection or an uninfected control (not recorded which). The CDR3 runs from the conserved cysteine through the conserved F or W. The D gene is left open where the match is weak. Some rows mark clone size as missing; the rest say once, few, many or name a class of expanded clone.

d_gene | j_gene | v_gene | abundance | CDR3nt | CDR3aa
TRBD2 | TRBJ2-7 | TRBV14 | NA | TGTGCCAGCAGCCATCCACCGGGACTACAACCTGACGAGCAGTACTTC | CASSHPPGLQPDEQYF
TRBD1 | TRBJ2-1 | TRBV7-6 | NA | TGTGCCAGCAGTTACGGACAGGGGAACTACAATGAGCAGTTCTTT | CASSYGQGNYNEQFF
NA | TRBJ2-1 | TRBV12-3/TRBV12-4 | many | TGTGCCAGCAGTTCCCGTGTTGAGGGGGGATACAATGAGCAGTTCTTC | CASSSRVEGGYNEQFF
NA | TRBJ2-3 | TRBV6-4 | NA | TGTGCCAGCAGTGACGGTGGTCCCACAGATACGCAGTATTTT | CASSDGGPTDTQYF
NA | TRBJ2-2 | TRBV5-4 | many | TGTGCCAGCAGCCCAGACGACAACACCGGGGAGCTGTTTTTT | CASSPDDNTGELFF
TRBD2 | TRBJ2-1 | TRBV6-2/TRBV6-3 | few | TGTGCCAGCAGTCAAAGCGGGAGCTCCTACAATGAGCAGTTCTTC | CASSQSGSSYNEQFF
TRBD2 | TRBJ2-7 | TRBV10-2 | few | TGCGCCAGCAGAGAAGCGGGAGGGCCCTACGAGCAGTACTTC | CASREAGGPYEQYF
NA | TRBJ1-5 | TRBV3-1 | many | TGTGCCAGCAGCCAAGATCTAACAGGTAGCCAGCCCCAGCATTTT | CASSQDLTGSQPQHF
NA | TRBJ1-1 | TRBV25-1 | NA | TGTGCCAGCAGTGACAAGGCCCGCAAAGCTTTCTTT | CASSDKARKAFF
NA | TRBJ2-1 | TRBV6-1 | many | TGTGCCAGCAGTGATCTGACGCCTTCCTACAATGAGCAGTTCTTC | CASSDLTPSYNEQFF
NA | TRBJ1-1 | TRBV25-1 | NA | TGTGCCAGCAGTGAAAGTAACCCCCTGAACACTGAAGCTTTCTTT | CASSESNPLNTEAFF
NA | TRBJ1-4 | TRBV12-3/TRBV12-4 | many | TGTGCCAGCTCCGGTGGAGGGGGGAATGAAAAACTGTTTTTT | CASSGGGGNEKLFF
TRBD2 | TRBJ2-1 | TRBV7-2 | NA | TGTGCCAGCAGCTTCGGACTAGCATACAATGAGCAGTTCTTC | CASSFGLAYNEQFF
NA | TRBJ2-3 | TRBV6-4 | medium-sized | TGTGCCAGCAGTGACTCCCCGGGATCAGATACGCAGTATTTT | CASSDSPGSDTQYF
TRBD2 | TRBJ2-5 | TRBV5-4 | few | TGTGCCAGCAGCTTGGGGGGACTAGCGGACCAAGAGACCCAGTACTTC | CASSLGGLADQETQYF
TRBD1 | TRBJ2-3 | TRBV18 | many | TGTGCCAGCTCACCTAGGACAGGTTCCACAGATACGCAGTATTTT | CASSPRTGSTDTQYF
NA | TRBJ2-3 | TRBV12-3/TRBV12-4 | NA | TGTGCCAGCAGCGAGACAGGCTCTAGCACAGATACGCAGTATTTT | CASSETGSSTDTQYF
NA | TRBJ2-1 | TRBV24-1 | few | TGTGCCACCGGGCGGGGAAATGAGCAGTTCTTC | CATGRGNEQFF
NA | TRBJ1-2 | TRBV18 | NA | TGTGCCAGCTCACCGGGGACACCAAATCTAGGCTATGGCTACACCTTC | CASSPGTPNLGYGYTF
TRBD1 | TRBJ2-1 | TRBV28 | few | TGTGCCAGCAGCCCCGGGACAGGGGGCATCGCTTACAATGAGCAGTTCTTC | CASSPGTGGIAYNEQFF
TRBD1 | TRBJ1-4 | TRBV27 | few | TGTGCCAGCAGCCTGGACAGGTCAGGCCGAAAACTGTTTTTT | CASSLDRSGRKLFF
NA | TRBJ2-7 | TRBV6-1 | many | TGTGCCAGCAGTGAATCCATTTCCTCCTACGAGCAGTACTTC | CASSESISSYEQYF
TRBD2 | TRBJ2-3 | TRBV18 | NA | TGTGCCAGCTCACCCTTACGGACTAGCGGGACGGTAGATACGCAGTATTTT | CASSPLRTSGTVDTQYF